This paragraph covers one T cell receptor beta chain sequence. Donors were healthy HIV-negative adults without recently reported acute infections or vaccinations. The sample comes from a study of shared clonotypes between healthy human individuals. The V and J ends lost 5 bases and 5 bases respectively, with 19 bases between them. The CDR3 has 15 amino acids. From germline, CDR1 is SGHTA and CDR2 FQGNSA. Only in-frame clones appear in the TCRdb table, and some are missing; sequencing was by immunoSEQ multiplex PCR. The repertoire holds around 500,000 clones, with around 78% as singletons. The origin of this receptor is a woman in her forties in good health. Some clones in this sample may be carry-over from other donors' samples. The sequenced sample was PBMCs. The chain is built from TRBV7-2 and TRBJ2-7; TRBD2 might be the D (6 bases). The CDR3 DNA is TGTGCCAGCAGCCTAGGTATCGGGAGTAGAAACGAGCAGTACTTC. Translated: CASSLGIGSRNEQYF.